This entry concerns a single T cell receptor (beta chain). The germline gene is not matched at one end of the junction; a read error may be the cause. The multiple sclerosis control group was made up of treatment-naive patients with stable or active relapsing-remitting disease. There are 17 residues in the CDR3. Germline-derived CDR1 and CDR2 are SQVTM and ANQGSEA. The data stem from a study of CD8 T cells in Susac syndrome. Roughly 0.5 to 1 ug RNA was reverse transcribed with random hexamers. From the immunoSEQ multiplex PCR reads, TCRdb called clonotypes with MiXCR, one entry per CDR3 protein. The table lists about 300,000 distinct CDR3 sequences, approximately 90% of them singletons, with roughly 0.2% in the top ten.

The rearrangement links TRBV29-1 to TRBJ2-2; TRBD2 agrees at 12 bases. The receptor's source is a human donor with multiple sclerosis. The sequencing input was CD8+ T cells from PBMCs. CDR3 loop: CSVEGLTSGSSSGELFF. The CDR3 region has the DNA TGCAGCGTCGAAGGGTTGACTAGCGGGAGTTCGTCCGGGGAGCTGTTTTTT.